This T cell receptor (beta chain) comes out of a study of blood T cell repertoires in COVID-19. Study-level background: PBMCs, B-cell-depleted T cells, or T cells provided the cDNA or gDNA that made up the material.

Germline lookup yields CDR1 MNHEY and CDR2 SMNVEV (reference sequence). Trimming shortened V by 4 bases and J by 0 bases, and 8 bases separated the two germline ends. The CDR3 consists of 14 residues. The age range of participants was roughly 18 to 90 years, with residence in under 30 US areas. Either two negative PCRs, clearance, or symptom resolution qualified Cohort 3 donors as recovered. TCRdb keeps only in-frame clones here, not all; method: immunoSEQ multiplex PCR. This repertoire shows 140,000 to 150,000 clones, around 86% found once; its top ten account for less than 5.5%. V usage is TRBV27 and J usage is TRBJ2-3; D unclear. This TCR derives from a man aged 50 to 59 who had recovered from COVID-19. The sample consisted of PBMCs or T cells enriched from blood (not recorded which). The CDR3, as DNA: TGTGCCAGCAGTTGGGCCAGAAGCACAGATACGCAGTATTTT. It codes for CASSWARSTDTQYF.